This T cell receptor beta chain was recovered during a study of vaccination effects on CD4 cells after COVID-19. The CDR3 contains 16 residues. Germline V gene data show CDR1 as SGHRS and CDR2 as YFSETQ. Trimming pared 0 bases from V and 0 bases from J, leaving 10 bases between. Sequencing followed a ViraFEST assay step that expanded antigen-specific CD4+ T cells with viral peptide pools. CD4+ T cell isolation took place after 10 days of culture. Two-dose vaccination with either BNT162b2 or mRNA-1273 was given to the participants. Sequenced by immunoSEQ multiplex PCR; TCRdb stores in-frame clones only, minus some. The sample yields around 26,000 clones, approximately 69% seen once. The sample holds a few counts of this clone. What it recognizes is unknown.

The sequence came from a human donor who received a COVID-19 vaccine. The chain employs TRBV5-1 and TRBJ1-3; D gene unclear. The sample consisted of CD4+ T cells from PBMCs cultured with SARS-CoV-2 spike peptides, taken after COVID-19 vaccination. In DNA, the CDR3 is TGCGCCAGCAGCTTGGGGGATCCCCTCTCTGGAAACACCATATATTTT. This codes for CASSLGDPLSGNTIYF.